This T cell receptor beta chain derives from a study of cytotoxic CD8 clonotypes in ibrutinib-treated CLL. Study-level background: Partial responders 24, complete 2; approximately twelve progressed and approximately 15 stayed in remission by median around 62 months.

Depth targeted 1 in 200,000 to 1 in 1 million T cells, averaging approximately 9.3x coverage per clonotype. Using immunoSEQ multiplex PCR, the repertoire was profiled, and TCRdb retains in-frame clones only, with some absent. This sample has 30,000 to 40,000 clones, with 69% found just once. As regards this clone: Antigen: not known.

Study-wide points: Baseline levels of clonality went above those of age-matched healthy donors and moved with circulating CD8+ T-cell counts.

With 4 bases clipped from V and 7 bases from J, the junction kept 10 bases outside the gene matches. The CDR3 has 15 residues. Germline-derived CDR1 and CDR2 are LNHNV and YYDKDF (reference sequence). This sequence was found in a human donor with chronic lymphocytic leukemia. The sequenced sample was PBMCs, obtained before ibrutinib treatment. This chain uses TRBV15 with TRBJ1-2; 9 bases are a match to TRBD1. The CDR3 region is CATSTRTGEFTGYTF. CDR3 bases: TGTGCCACCAGCACAAGGACAGGGGAATTCACTGGCTACACCTTC.